These 24 T cell receptor beta chains were sequenced from one sample in a study of blood T cell repertoires in COVID-19. Profiled with immunoSEQ multiplex PCR; TCRdb holds only in-frame clones, not every one. The sample lists 400,000 to 550,000 clones, around nine tenths seen once, with approximately 4.3% in the top ten. Specimen: peripheral blood. The receptors derive from a woman between 25 and 40 years old with acute or convalescent COVID-19.

The chain couples TRBV10-3 to TRBJ2-5, with a possible D match to TRBD1 (5 bases). Germline-derived CDR1 and CDR2 are ENHRY and SYGVKD. Deletions cut 10 bases from V and 2 bases from J, with 17 bases between. The CDR3 runs 14 residues. This CDR3 is CATFDQGIQETQYF. CDR3 nucleotide sequence: TGTGCCACCTTCGACCAGGGAATACAAGAGACCCAGTACTTC.

Of note for this clone: The same CDR3 arises from other DNA sequences in this sample as well. The chain recombines TRBV18 with TRBJ1-5; the match to TRBD1 covers 8 bases. The CDR3 runs 14 residues. The J segment lost 4 bases and the V segment lost 3 bases, leaving 2 bases of the junction unmatched. From germline, CDR1 is KGHSH and CDR2 LQKENI. The CDR3 here is CASSPGQGNQPQHF. The CDR3 region has the DNA TGTGCCAGCTCACCCGGACAGGGTAATCAGCCCCAGCATTTT.

V is TRBV5-1 and J is TRBJ2-3; TRBD1 might be the D (6 bases). The V gene lost 0 bases and the J gene lost 3 bases, with 14 bases spanning the gap. Germline assignment: CDR1 SGHRS and CDR2 YFSETQ. This CDR3 has 16 residues. The chain's CDR3 is CASSLGSLGTTDTQYF. The CDR3, as DNA: TGCGCCAGCAGCTTGGGTAGCCTCGGGACAACAGATACGCAGTATTTT.

V is TRBV28 and J is TRBJ2-1, with 11 bases matching TRBD2. The V gene's germline CDR1 is MDHEN and CDR2 SYDVKM. With V trimmed by 6 bases and J by 5 bases, 6 bases remained unmatched. CDR3 length: 15 amino acids. The chain's CDR3 is CASSLGTSGNNEQFF. CDR3 nucleotide sequence: TGTGCCAGCAGCCTCGGGACTAGCGGCAACAATGAGCAGTTCTTC.

V usage is TRBV11-2 and J usage is TRBJ1-1; D gene ambiguous. The germline V and J ends were trimmed by 6 bases and 3 bases, with 14 bases remaining between them. Germline CDR1 reads SGHAT; CDR2 reads FQNNGV. The CDR3 is made up of 14 amino acids. CDR3 sequence (DNA): TGTGCCAGCAGAGAAGAGGGTTATGACACTGAAGCTTTCTTT. Translated, it gives CASREEGYDTEAFF.

The J gene is TRBJ1-3, the V gene TRBV5-1; TRBD1 agrees at 9 bases. With 4 bases clipped from V and 8 bases from J, the junction kept 10 bases outside the gene matches. The CDR3 totals 15 residues. Germline V gene data show CDR1 as SGHRS and CDR2 as YFSETQ. The CDR3 loop is CASSPRTGVTDTIYF. The DNA of the CDR3 is TGCGCCAGCAGCCCAAGGACAGGGGTAACAGACACCATATATTTT.

The rearrangement uses TRBV7-9 and TRBJ1-2; tentatively, D is TRBD1 (5 bases). CDR3 size: 14 residues. V was shortened by 3 bases and J by 1 base, with 9 bases between the two germline ends. Germline V gene data show CDR1 as SEHNR and CDR2 as FQNEAQ (reference sequence). In DNA form, the CDR3 reads TGTGCCAGCAGCTTGACGGGGGATAACTATGGCTACACCTTC. It codes for CASSLTGDNYGYTF.

The V and J genes are TRBV13 and TRBJ2-7; 8 bases match TRBD1. CDR1 is PRHDT, CDR2 FYEKMQ, per germline (reference sequence). The CDR3 loop spans 15 amino acids. V was pared by 4 bases and J by 3 bases, with 8 bases of the junction left unmatched. CDR3 sequence reads: CASSSGTGPGYEQYF. The CDR3 bases are TGTGCCAGCAGCTCCGGGACAGGCCCCGGCTACGAGCAGTACTTC.

CDR3 sequence: CASIEQGQNTEAFF. In DNA form, the CDR3 reads TGTGCCAGCATCGAACAGGGGCAGAACACTGAAGCTTTCTTT. The J gene is TRBJ1-1, the V gene TRBV28; TRBD1 matches 7 bases. Per the germline V gene, CDR1 is MDHEN and CDR2 is SYDVKM. Trimming cost V 7 bases and J 1 base; bases outside gene matches: 6. The CDR3 loop spans 14 amino acids. The full variable domain, its missing parts supplied by reference TRBV28 and TRBJ1-1, is DVKVTQSSRYLVKRTGEKVFLECVQDMDHENMFWYRQDPGLGLRLIYFSYDVKMKEKGDIPEGYSVSREKKERFSLILESASTNQTSMYLCASIEQGQNTEAFFGQGTRLTVV.

V usage is TRBV5-1 and J usage is TRBJ2-1, with TRBD2 matching over 12 bases. In germline, CDR1 is SGHRS, CDR2 YFSETQ. The CDR3 is 16 residues long. J lost 8 bases, V lost 1 base, and 7 bases had no gene match. The CDR3 loop is CASSLLAGGPSHEQFF. The CDR3 DNA reads TGCGCCAGCAGCTTGCTAGCGGGGGGGCCGTCCCATGAGCAGTTCTTC. The full variable domain, rest sourced from reference TRBV5-1 and TRBJ2-1, is KAGVTQTPRYLIKTRGQQVTLSCSPISGHRSVSWYQQTPGQGLQFLFEYFSETQRNKGNFPGRFSGRQFSNSRSEMNVSTLELGDSALYLCASSLLAGGPSHEQFFGPGTRLTVL.

The rearrangement links TRBV13 to TRBJ2-5, with 13 bases identical to TRBD2. Trimming removed 6 bases from V and 3 bases from J; junction bases left unmatched: 7. The germline CDR1 and CDR2 sequences are PRHDT and FYEKMQ (reference sequence). This CDR3 spans 16 amino acids. CDR3 DNA: TGTGCCAGCAGTAAACGGACTAGCGGGGGCAAAGAGACCCAGTACTTC. Translated: CASSKRTSGGKETQYF. Using reference TRBV13 and TRBJ2-5 for the parts outside the CDR3, the full variable domain is AAGVIQSPRHLIKEKRETATLKCYPIPRHDTVYWYQQGPGQDPQFLISFYEKMQSDKGSIPDRFSAQQFSDYHSELNMSSLELGDSALYFCASSKRTSGGKETQYFGPGTRLLVL.

The rearrangement uses TRBV9 and TRBJ2-2; D unresolved. The V gene's germline CDR1 is SGDLS and CDR2 YYNGEE. CDR3 length equals 16 residues. The germline V and J ends were trimmed by 5 bases and 0 bases, with 14 bases remaining between them. The CDR3 region is CASSDLRGSNTGELFF. The CDR3 nucleotides are TGTGCCAGCAGTGATCTTCGAGGCTCGAACACCGGGGAGCTGTTTTTT.

As DNA, the CDR3 is TGTGCCAGCAGCTCGGGACAGGGAAACTATGGCTACACCTTC. This gives the protein CASSSGQGNYGYTF. The V and J genes are TRBV7-9 and TRBJ1-2; TRBD1 aligns across 9 bases. Germline CDR1 reads SEHNR; CDR2 reads FQNEAQ (reference sequence). The CDR3 sequence is 14 residues long. V dropped 4 bases and J dropped 2; count of bases not matched to a gene: 2.

This rearrangement joins TRBV6-5 to TRBJ1-2; no firm D call. The CDR3 sequence is 11 residues long. Germline lookup yields CDR1 MNHEY and CDR2 SVGAGI. V was trimmed by 8 bases and J by 4 bases, leaving 8 bases between them. DNA for the CDR3: TGTGCCAGCTTGCGCGGCTATGGCTACACCTTC. The encoded protein is CASLRGYGYTF.

The chain uses TRBV2 and TRBJ2-3, with TRBD2 matching over 7 bases. CDR1 and CDR2 (germline): SNHLY, FYNNEI. The CDR3 loop spans 14 amino acids. V dropped 6 bases and J dropped 6; count of bases not matched to a gene: 9. CDR3: CASRAWTSLDTQYF. For the CDR3, the DNA is TGTGCCAGCAGAGCCTGGACTAGTTTGGATACGCAGTATTTT.

This chain joins TRBV28 and TRBJ1-5; D gene unclear. V was shortened by 6 bases and J by 6 bases, with 12 bases between the two germline ends. The CDR3 contains 13 residues. Germline V lookup: CDR1 MDHEN, CDR2 SYDVKM. CDR3 DNA: TGTGCCAGCAGGTCCTCCAATAGTCAGCCCCAGCATTTT. This gives the protein CASRSSNSQPQHF. Together with reference TRBV28 and TRBJ1-5, the CDR3 gives the full variable domain: DVKVTQSSRYLVKRTGEKVFLECVQDMDHENMFWYRQDPGLGLRLIYFSYDVKMKEKGDIPEGYSVSREKKERFSLILESASTNQTSMYLCASRSSNSQPQHFGDGTRLSIL.

The V gene is TRBV2, the J gene TRBJ2-7, with TRBD1 matching over 8 bases. The V gene's germline CDR1 is SNHLY and CDR2 FYNNEI. The CDR3 sequence is 15 residues long. With 7 bases clipped from V and 0 bases from J, the junction kept 8 bases outside the gene matches. In DNA form, the CDR3 reads TGTGCCAGCACTGAGGGACAGGACCTCTCCTACGAGCAGTACTTC. Its translation is CASTEGQDLSYEQYF.

The rearrangement links TRBV28 to TRBJ2-1; possible D gene TRBD2, 5 bases. The V end was cut by 6 bases, the J end by 4 bases, with 10 bases between. CDR3 length: 13 amino acids. The V gene's germline CDR1 is MDHEN and CDR2 SYDVKM. In DNA form, the CDR3 reads TGTGCCAGCAGACCCCCGGGATACAATGAGCAGTTCTTC. It codes for CASRPPGYNEQFF.

With regard to this clone: The same CDR3 can be traced to other DNA sequences in this sample. The V and J genes are TRBV7-3 and TRBJ2-5; D possibly corresponds to TRBD2 (5 bases). V was pared by 2 bases and J by 2 bases, with 6 bases between. The CDR3 length is 13 residues. The germline CDR1 and CDR2 sequences are SGHTA and FQGTGA. The CDR3 DNA reads TGTGCCAGCAGCTTAGACTATCAAGAGACCCAGTACTTC. Translated, it gives CASSLDYQETQYF.

V is TRBV11-2 and J is TRBJ2-1, with 12 bases identical to TRBD2. Germline lookup yields CDR1 SGHAT and CDR2 FQNNGV. V was clipped by 4 bases and J by 8 bases; unmatched bases: 9. The CDR3 spans 16 residues. The CDR3 region is CASSSRLAGASYEQFF. DNA of the CDR3: TGTGCCAGCAGCTCTAGACTAGCGGGGGCTTCATATGAGCAGTTCTTC.

CDR3 nucleotides: TGTGCCAGCAGCTTGGGGGGTAGCGGGGACACAGATACGCAGTATTTT. Its protein product is CASSLGGSGDTDTQYF. The rearrangement uses TRBV5-4 and TRBJ2-3; 8 bases align to TRBD2. V trimming: 0 bases; J trimming: 2 bases; junction bases outside the gene matches: 5. Germline assignment: CDR1 SGHNT and CDR2 YYREEE (reference sequence). The CDR3 totals 16 residues.

V gene TRBV27 combines with J gene TRBJ1-2, with TRBD1 matching 12 bases. Losses at the gene ends were 6 bases for V and 8 bases for J; bases not matched to a gene: 16. CDR3 length: 17 amino acids. The germline V gene has CDR1 MNHEY and CDR2 SMNVEV (reference sequence). As DNA, the CDR3 is TGTGCCAGCAGGCGTAAAACCGGGACAGGGGGCAATCTAGGCTACACCTTC. It encodes CASRRKTGTGGNLGYTF.

The gene calls are TRBV5-6 and TRBJ1-4; the D is unclear. The germline CDR1 and CDR2 sequences are SGHDT and YYEEEE. CDR3 size: 15 residues. V was trimmed by 0 bases and J by 8 bases, leaving 14 bases between them. CDR3 region: CASSLEGNREEKLFF. CDR3 in DNA: TGTGCCAGCAGCTTGGAAGGCAATCGGGAGGAAAAACTGTTTTTT.

The rearrangement joins TRBV5-1 to TRBJ2-3; 7 nucleotides line up with TRBD2. This CDR3 is 14 amino acids long. J was trimmed by 4 bases and V by 5 bases; bases with no gene match: 7. Per the germline V gene, CDR1 is SGHRS and CDR2 is YFSETQ. In DNA, the CDR3 is TGCGCCAGCAGTTTAGCGGGCTCCTCAGATACGCAGTATTTT. It codes for CASSLAGSSDTQYF.